Listed below are T cell receptor beta chains from one sample, sequenced in a study of T cell responses to AZD1222 COVID-19 vaccine. Here immunoSEQ multiplex PCR was the method, and the copy in TCRdb shows in-frame clones only, minus some. The sample lists roughly 150,000 clones, approximately 88% occurring once. The sample here was peripheral blood, taken on day 0 of AZD1222 vaccination. Receptors originate from an adult in good health. The CDR3 runs from the conserved cysteine through the conserved F or W. The D gene is left open where the match is weak. Size is omitted from some rows. Given values are once, few, many or a class for expanded clones.

v_call	clone_size	d_call	cdr3_length	j_call	cdr3_aa	cdr3_nt
TRBV5-1	.	.	12	TRBJ2-6	CASSLGGRGLTF	TGCGCCAGCAGCTTGGGGGGCCGTGGCCTGACTTTC
TRBV4-3	.	TRBD1	15	TRBJ2-1	CASSQRRTGGNEQFF	TGCGCCAGCAGCCAAAGGAGGACAGGGGGGAATGAGCAGTTCTTC
TRBV5-3	.	.	16	TRBJ1-2	CARSIVYRGRYYGYTF	TGTGCCAGAAGCATTGTTTATAGGGGCCGCTACTATGGCTACACCTTC
TRBV12-3/TRBV12-4	.	.	13	TRBJ2-7	CASSPDSLYEQYF	TGTGCCAGCAGTCCGGACAGCTTATACGAGCAGTACTTC
TRBV30	.	.	13	TRBJ1-3	CAWSVAARNTIYF	TGTGCCTGGAGTGTGGCAGCTCGAAACACCATATATTTT
TRBV5-5	.	.	13	TRBJ1-1	CASSLTANTEAFF	TGTGCCAGCAGCTTAACAGCGAACACTGAAGCTTTCTTT
TRBV6-2/TRBV6-3	.	.	13	TRBJ2-1	CASSAGRLNEQFF	TGTGCCAGCAGTGCGGGACGGCTCAATGAGCAGTTCTTC
TRBV4-2	.	.	15	TRBJ1-1	CASSPRGAPNTEAFF	TGTGCCAGCAGTCCAAGGGGCGCCCCAAACACTGAAGCTTTCTTT
TRBV13	.	TRBD1	13	TRBJ2-5	CASSSGQGGTQYF	TGTGCCAGCAGCTCCGGACAGGGAGGGACCCAGTACTTC
TRBV7-9	.	.	15	TRBJ1-4	CASSTAGSPNEKLFF	TGTGCCAGCAGCACGGCCGGGTCCCCTAATGAAAAACTGTTTTTT
TRBV30	.	.	13	TRBJ2-7	CAWSWVSSYEQYF	TGTGCCTGGAGCTGGGTTAGCTCCTACGAGCAGTACTTC
TRBV19	.	.	13	TRBJ2-3	CASRKQGADTQYF	TGTGCCAGTAGGAAACAGGGTGCAGATACGCAGTATTTT
TRBV24-1	.	.	16	TRBJ2-2	CATKISGPANTGELFF	TGTGCCACCAAGATTTCCGGGCCTGCGAACACCGGGGAGCTGTTTTTT
TRBV28	.	.	13	TRBJ2-7	CASSASGTFEQYF	TGTGCCAGCAGTGCATCCGGGACATTCGAGCAGTACTTC
TRBV11-2	.	.	15	TRBJ1-1	CASSPPGTSHTEAFF	TGTGCCAGCAGCCCACCCGGGACATCCCACACTGAAGCTTTCTTT
TRBV20-1	.	.	10	TRBJ1-2	CSARAYGYTF	TGCAGTGCTAGAGCGTATGGCTACACCTTC
TRBV27	few	TRBD1	14	TRBJ2-3	CAIRRDRGTDTQYF	TGTGCCATCCGCCGGGACAGGGGCACAGATACGCAGTATTTT
TRBV29-1	.	.	13	TRBJ2-3	CSASARMTDTQYF	TGCAGCGCTAGCGCCCGGATGACGGATACGCAGTATTTT
TRBV7-3	.	.	21	TRBJ1-5	CASSPPYLEGTARGSNQPQHF	TGTGCCAGCAGCCCCCCCTACCTCGAAGGGACGGCGCGGGGGAGCAATCAGCCCCAGCATTTT
TRBV6-5	.	.	12	TRBJ1-5	CASTGGNQPQHF	TGTGCCAGCACAGGGGGCAATCAGCCCCAGCATTTT
TRBV19	.	.	14	TRBJ1-1	CASSFLGGNTEAFF	TGTGCCAGTAGTTTTCTTGGGGGGAACACTGAAGCTTTCTTT
TRBV5-3	.	.	14	TRBJ1-3	CARSLGSSGNTIYF	TGTGCCAGAAGCTTGGGGAGCTCTGGAAACACCATATATTTT
TRBV19	.	.	14	TRBJ1-2	CASTLMGGNYGYTF	TGTGCCAGTACCCTCATGGGAGGGAACTATGGCTACACCTTC
TRBV15	.	.	15	TRBJ2-1	CATSRDFSMGNEQFF	TGTGCCACCAGCAGAGATTTTTCAATGGGCAATGAGCAGTTCTTC
TRBV5-1	.	.	16	TRBJ2-2	CASSLRGAQGTGELFF	TGCGCCAGCAGCTTGAGAGGGGCTCAGGGTACCGGGGAGCTGTTTTTT
TRBV5-1	.	.	16	TRBJ2-1	CASNPHSGSGVNEQFF	TGCGCCAGCAACCCTCATTCGGGGAGCGGAGTAAATGAGCAGTTCTTC
TRBV28	.	TRBD1	15	TRBJ2-7	CASSFFGQGPYEQYF	TGTGCCAGCAGTTTCTTCGGACAGGGCCCCTACGAGCAGTACTTC
TRBV9	.	.	12	TRBJ1-2	CASREGPSGYTF	TGTGCCAGCAGGGAGGGCCCCAGTGGCTACACCTTC
TRBV19	once	.	16	TRBJ2-5	CASSMPKGSGQETQYF	TGTGCCAGTAGTATGCCAAAGGGATCGGGGCAAGAGACCCAGTACTTC
TRBV19	.	.	13	TRBJ2-6	CASSISGANVLTF	TGTGCCAGTAGTATCTCTGGGGCCAACGTCCTGACTTTC
TRBV18	.	.	16	TRBJ2-2	CASSSAGTSSTGELFF	TGTGCCAGCTCATCTGCCGGGACATCGAGCACCGGGGAGCTGTTTTTT
TRBV4-3	.	.	16	TRBJ2-6	CASSQDEGAGANVLTF	TGCGCCAGCAGCCAAGATGAGGGGGCTGGGGCCAACGTCCTGACTTTC
TRBV4-2	.	.	16	TRBJ1-3	CASSQATPRAGNTIYF	TGTGCCAGCAGCCAAGCGACCCCCCGGGCTGGAAACACCATATATTTT
TRBV29-1	few	.	12	TRBJ2-1	CSVRRKNNEQFF	TGCAGCGTTAGGCGGAAAAACAATGAGCAGTTCTTC
TRBV6-5	.	TRBD2	15	TRBJ2-7	CASSPGAGGQGEQYF	TGTGCCAGCAGTCCAGGGGCGGGGGGGCAAGGCGAGCAGTACTTC
TRBV9	.	.	15	TRBJ2-7	CASSVGQGRAYEQYF	TGTGCCAGCAGCGTAGGGCAGGGGCGGGCCTACGAGCAGTACTTC
TRBV11-2	.	.	16	TRBJ1-2	CASSPLGGHRDLGYTF	TGTGCCAGCAGCCCCCTGGGGGGCCACAGGGATTTGGGCTACACCTTC
TRBV21-1	.	.	18	TRBJ2-1	CASSKAPGLAGPYNEQFF	TGTGCCAGCAGCAAAGCGCCCGGACTAGCGGGACCCTACAATGAGCAGTTCTTC
TRBV19	.	.	14	TRBJ2-7	CASSIEGGRDEQYF	TGTGCCAGTAGTATAGAGGGGGGGCGCGACGAGCAGTACTTC
TRBV12-5	.	.	16	TRBJ1-2	CASGLVLGQNPYGYTF	TGTGCTAGTGGTTTGGTACTAGGACAGAACCCCTATGGCTACACCTTC
TRBV30	.	TRBD1	13	TRBJ1-1	CAWRVGTDKPAFF	TGTGCCTGGAGAGTAGGGACAGATAAGCCGGCTTTCTTT